This T cell receptor (beta chain) was identified in a study of blood T cell repertoires in COVID-19. Turning to the study itself: Material from acute and convalescent COVID-19 was sourced from the United States, Italy and Spain. From T cells, B-cell-depleted T cells, or PBMCs came the material, which was cDNA or gDNA.

Losses at the gene ends were 2 bases for V and 5 bases for J; bases not matched to a gene: 10. The CDR3 is 17 amino acids. From germline, CDR1 is LNHDA and CDR2 SQIVND (reference sequence). Under the authors' procedure: Amplification of reference gene primers provided the estimated nucleated cell counts. The table came from immunoSEQ multiplex PCR; TCRdb's copy has only in-frame clones and leaves some out. For V, J and clone size, that table is used; D and trimming come from the DNA. The top ten clones hold less than 1.5% of a sample with over 100,000 clones, around 84% of them seen once. The V gene is TRBV19, the J gene TRBJ2-3, with 10 positions matching TRBD2. The sequence was collected from a man aged 40-49 years with acute or convalescent COVID-19. Sequencing was done on a sample of peripheral blood. The CDR3 DNA sequence: TGTGCCAGTAGTATATCGAGCGGGGGGGCCCGGGGAGATACGCAGTATTTT. Amino acids: CASSISSGGARGDTQYF.